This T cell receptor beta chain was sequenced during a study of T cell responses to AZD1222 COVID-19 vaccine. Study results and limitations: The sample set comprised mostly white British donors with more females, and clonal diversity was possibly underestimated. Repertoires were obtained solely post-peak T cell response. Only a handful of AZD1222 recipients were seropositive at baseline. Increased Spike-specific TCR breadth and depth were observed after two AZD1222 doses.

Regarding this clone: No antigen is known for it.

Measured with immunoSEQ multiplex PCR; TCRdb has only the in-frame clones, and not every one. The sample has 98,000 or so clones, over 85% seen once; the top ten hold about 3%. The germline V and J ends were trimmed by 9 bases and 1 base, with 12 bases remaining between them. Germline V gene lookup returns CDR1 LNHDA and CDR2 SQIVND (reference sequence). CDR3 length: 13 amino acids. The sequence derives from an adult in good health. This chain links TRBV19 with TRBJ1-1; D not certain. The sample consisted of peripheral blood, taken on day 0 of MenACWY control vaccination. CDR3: CASNGISNTEAFF. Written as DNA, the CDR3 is TGTGCCAGCAATGGGATATCGAACACTGAAGCTTTCTTT.